The sequence of this TCR beta chain was determined in a study of PD-1 blockade in classical Hodgkin lymphoma. The study, taken as a whole, reports: Diminished baseline TCR diversity has been reported in newly diagnosed patients relative to healthy donors. Why repertoires differed is undefined; disease activity or prior therapy possibly contributed.

Time point of the sample: newly diagnosed, previously untreated cHL patient sample. Comparator PBMCs were from newly diagnosed, untreated classical Hodgkin lymphoma. Here immunoSEQ multiplex PCR was the method, and the copy in TCRdb shows in-frame clones only, minus some. The sample consists of roughly 70,000 clones, over 90% of them appearing once. This CDR3 comprises 15 residues. Germline V gene lookup returns CDR1 LNHDA and CDR2 SQIVND (reference sequence). Trimming stripped 4 bases from V and 4 bases from J, with 16 bases between. In the case of this clone: Its matching antigen is unknown.

The V gene is TRBV19, the J gene TRBJ1-1; a possible D gene is TRBD1 (6 bases). Material: peripheral blood mononuclear cells (PBMCs). The sequence was collected from a human donor with classical Hodgkin lymphoma. CDR3 in DNA: TGTGCCAGTAGTAAACAGGGAGAGGGGAGCACTGAAGCTTTCTTT. Translating it yields CASSKQGEGSTEAFF.